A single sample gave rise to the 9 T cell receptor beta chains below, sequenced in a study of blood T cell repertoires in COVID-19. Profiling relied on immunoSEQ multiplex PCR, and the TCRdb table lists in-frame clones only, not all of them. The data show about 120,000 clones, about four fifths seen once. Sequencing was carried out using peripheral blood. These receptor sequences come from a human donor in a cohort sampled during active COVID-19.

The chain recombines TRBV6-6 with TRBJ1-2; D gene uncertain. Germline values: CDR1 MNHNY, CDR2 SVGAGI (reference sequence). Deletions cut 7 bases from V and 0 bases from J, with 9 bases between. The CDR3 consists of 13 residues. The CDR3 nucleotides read TGTGCCAGCATTCACACAGCTAACTATGGCTACACCTTC. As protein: CASIHTANYGYTF.

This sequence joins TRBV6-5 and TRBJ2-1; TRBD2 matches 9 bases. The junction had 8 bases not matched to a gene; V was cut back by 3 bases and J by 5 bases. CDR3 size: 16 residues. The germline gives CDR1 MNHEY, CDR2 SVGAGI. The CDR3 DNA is TGTGCCAGCAGTTATAGCGGGGGTTGGCCGAACAATGAGCAGTTCTTC. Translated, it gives CASSYSGGWPNNEQFF.

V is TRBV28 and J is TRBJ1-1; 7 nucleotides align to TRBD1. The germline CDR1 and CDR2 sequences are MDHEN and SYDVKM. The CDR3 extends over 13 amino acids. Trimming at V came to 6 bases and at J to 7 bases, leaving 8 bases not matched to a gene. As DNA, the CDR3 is TGTGCCAGCAGAGATGGGACAGTTAATGAAGCTTTCTTT. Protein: CASRDGTVNEAFF.

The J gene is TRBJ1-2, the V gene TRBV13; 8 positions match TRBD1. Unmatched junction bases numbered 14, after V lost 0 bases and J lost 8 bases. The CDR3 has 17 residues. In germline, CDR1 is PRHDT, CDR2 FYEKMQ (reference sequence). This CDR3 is CASSLGGTGVGQGGYTF. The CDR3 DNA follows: TGTGCCAGCAGCTTAGGAGGGACAGGAGTCGGCCAAGGGGGCTACACCTTC.

CDR3 amino acids: CASSSPSGGGQETQYF. CDR3 in DNA: TGTGCCAGCAGCTCCCCTTCCGGCGGGGGTCAAGAGACCCAGTACTTC. V is TRBV7-2 and J is TRBJ2-5, with 7 bases fitting TRBD2. Per germline, CDR1 SGHTA and CDR2 FQGNSA. V lost 4 bases to trimming and J lost 2 bases; unmatched junction nucleotides: 10. The CDR3 is 16 amino acids.

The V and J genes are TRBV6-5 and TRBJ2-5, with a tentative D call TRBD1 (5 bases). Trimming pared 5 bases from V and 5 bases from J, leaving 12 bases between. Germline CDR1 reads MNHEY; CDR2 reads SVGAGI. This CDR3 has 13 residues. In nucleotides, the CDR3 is TGTGCCAGCAGTCGGACATCGAGGGAGACCCAGTACTTC. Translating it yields CASSRTSRETQYF.

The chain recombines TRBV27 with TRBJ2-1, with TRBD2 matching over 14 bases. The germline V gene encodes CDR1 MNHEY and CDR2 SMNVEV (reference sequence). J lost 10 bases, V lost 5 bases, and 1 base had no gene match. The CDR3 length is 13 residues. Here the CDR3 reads CASSRLAGGEQFF. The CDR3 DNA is TGTGCCAGCAGTCGACTAGCGGGGGGGGAGCAGTTCTTC.

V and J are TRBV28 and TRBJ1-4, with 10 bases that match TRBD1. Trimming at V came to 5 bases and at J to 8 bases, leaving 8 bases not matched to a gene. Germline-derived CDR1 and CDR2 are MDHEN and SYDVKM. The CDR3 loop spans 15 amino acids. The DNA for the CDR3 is TGTGCCAGCAGTACCCAGGGACAGGGGAAGGAAAAACTGTTTTTT. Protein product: CASSTQGQGKEKLFF. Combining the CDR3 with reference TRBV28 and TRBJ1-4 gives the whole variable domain DVKVTQSSRYLVKRTGEKVFLECVQDMDHENMFWYRQDPGLGLRLIYFSYDVKMKEKGDIPEGYSVSREKKERFSLILESASTNQTSMYLCASSTQGQGKEKLFFGSGTQLSVL.

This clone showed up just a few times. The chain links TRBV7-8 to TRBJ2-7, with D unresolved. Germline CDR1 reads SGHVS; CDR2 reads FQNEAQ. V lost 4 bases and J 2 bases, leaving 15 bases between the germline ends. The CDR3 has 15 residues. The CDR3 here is CASSSNFGFAYEQYF. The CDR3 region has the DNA TGTGCCAGCAGCTCTAACTTCGGTTTCGCCTACGAGCAGTACTTC.